This entry concerns a single T cell receptor beta chain. This table comes from immunoSEQ multiplex PCR, and its TCRdb copy is limited to in-frame clones, with some not included. The sample lists 110,000 or so clones, 75% to 95% occurring once. Germline V gives CDR1 SGHDN, CDR2 FVKESK. The V gene lost 8 bases and the J gene lost 0 bases, with 9 bases spanning the gap. The CDR3 extends over 13 amino acids. The sample comes from a study of T cells after somatic rescue of genetic block. The source of this sequence is a woman aged 18-29 years. The sequenced sample was peripheral blood mononuclear cells (PBMCs). The rearrangement uses TRBV14 and TRBJ2-3; tentative D call: TRBD2 (6 bases). The CDR3, as DNA: TGTGCCAGCGGAGCGGGTAGCACAGATACGCAGTATTTT. Amino acid sequence: CASGAGSTDTQYF.